This TCR beta chain is from a study of cytomegalovirus exposure and HLA in healthy donors. Notes on the study in general: Another analysis was done later, and it associated 15,000 or so TCR beta sequences with HLA alleles at 0.05 false discovery rate. Within an earlier analysis, most TCR beta V segments proved productive either about 87% or about 30% of the time.

In the PCR, 60 Vbeta and 13 Jbeta primers were used. Clones were read by immunoSEQ multiplex PCR, and TCRdb kept only the in-frame ones, dropping some. Of 170,000 or so clones listed, more than 80% are singletons. In regard to this clone: Antigen unknown.

Germline CDR1 and CDR2: MNHEY and SVGAGI. The CDR3 extends over 14 amino acids. Trimming cost V 2 bases and J 0 bases; bases outside gene matches: 1. Sequenced: PBMCs. This TCR was recovered from a young man in good health and CMV-seronegative. The rearrangement joins TRBV6-5 to TRBJ2-7, with 7 bases identical to TRBD1. The CDR3 protein is CASSYDRASYEQYF. The CDR3 DNA reads as TGTGCCAGCAGTTACGACAGGGCCTCCTACGAGCAGTACTTC.